The present T cell receptor beta chain was sequenced within a study of blood T cells in healthy people across ages. Regarding this clonotype: Its antigen is unidentified.

It was roughly 10 milliliters of peripheral blood that were drawn from each donor. The J segment lost 7 bases and the V segment lost 0 bases, leaving 7 bases of the junction unmatched. CDR3 length: 17 amino acids. CDR1 LGHNA and CDR2 YSLEER come from the germline V gene. Together with a sample-barcoded 5' primer, a J-beta primer mix was included in a second PCR lasting about 6 to 11 cycles. MiXCR, run by TCRdb on the 5' RACE reads, gives a single entry per CDR3 protein. Of under 700,000 distinct CDR3 sequences in the sample, around 24% were seen once. Study-level points and caveats: Estimates drawn from one million T cells were deemed to understate diversity.

These data also featured in a second study, about T cells of mothers and their children. That study adds: Regardless of relatedness, pairs show thymic selection shaping TCR recombination output in a similar manner.

The chain combines TRBV4-3 with TRBJ1-4; 11 nucleotides align to TRBD1. This receptor was obtained from a boy younger than 18 in good health. Sequencing used blood. The CDR3 is CASSQESFGTGGEKLFF. DNA for the CDR3: TGCGCCAGCAGCCAAGAGTCTTTCGGGACAGGGGGTGAAAAACTGTTTTTT.